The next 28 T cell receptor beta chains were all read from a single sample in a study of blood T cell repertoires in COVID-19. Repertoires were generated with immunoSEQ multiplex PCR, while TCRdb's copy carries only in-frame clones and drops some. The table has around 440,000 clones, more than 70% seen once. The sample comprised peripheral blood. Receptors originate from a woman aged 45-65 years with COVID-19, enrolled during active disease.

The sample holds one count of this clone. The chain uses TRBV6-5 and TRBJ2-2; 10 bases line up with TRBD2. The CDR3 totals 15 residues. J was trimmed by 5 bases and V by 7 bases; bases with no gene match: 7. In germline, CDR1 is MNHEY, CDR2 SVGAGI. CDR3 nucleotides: TGTGCCAGCACGGCGACTAGCGGGTCAACCGGGGAGCTGTTTTTT. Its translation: CASTATSGSTGELFF.

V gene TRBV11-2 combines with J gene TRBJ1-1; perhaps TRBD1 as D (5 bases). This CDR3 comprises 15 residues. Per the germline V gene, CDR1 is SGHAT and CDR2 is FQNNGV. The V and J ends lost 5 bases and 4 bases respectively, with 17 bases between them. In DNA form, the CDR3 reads TGTGCCAGCAGCGCTGCCCTCGGGGGGGGCACTGAAGCTTTCTTT. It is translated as CASSAALGGGTEAFF.

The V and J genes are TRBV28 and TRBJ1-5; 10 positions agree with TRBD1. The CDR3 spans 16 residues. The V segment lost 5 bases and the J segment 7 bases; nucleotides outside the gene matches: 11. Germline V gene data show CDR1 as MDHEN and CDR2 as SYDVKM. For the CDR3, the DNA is TGTGCCAGCAGTCCAGTAGGGACAGGGGAAAGCCAGCCCCAGCATTTT. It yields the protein CASSPVGTGESQPQHF.

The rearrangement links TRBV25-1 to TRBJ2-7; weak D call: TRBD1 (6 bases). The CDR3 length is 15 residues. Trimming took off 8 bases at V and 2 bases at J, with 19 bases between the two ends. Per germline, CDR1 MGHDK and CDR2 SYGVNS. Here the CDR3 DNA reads TGTGCCAGCGAGACCTCTACAGGGCCCACCTACGAGCAGTACTTC. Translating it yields CASETSTGPTYEQYF.

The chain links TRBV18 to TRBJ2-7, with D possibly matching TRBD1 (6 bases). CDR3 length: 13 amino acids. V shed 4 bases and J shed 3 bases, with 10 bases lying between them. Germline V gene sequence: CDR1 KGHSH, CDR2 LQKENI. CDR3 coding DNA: TGTGCCAGCTCACTTACAGGGAACTACGAGCAGTACTTC. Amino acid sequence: CASSLTGNYEQYF.

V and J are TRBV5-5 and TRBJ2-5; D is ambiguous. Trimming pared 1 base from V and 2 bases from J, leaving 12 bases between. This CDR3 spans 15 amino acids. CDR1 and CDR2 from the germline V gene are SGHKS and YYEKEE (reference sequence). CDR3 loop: CASSLFPRVQETQYF. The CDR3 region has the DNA TGTGCCAGCAGCTTGTTTCCCCGCGTACAAGAGACCCAGTACTTC.

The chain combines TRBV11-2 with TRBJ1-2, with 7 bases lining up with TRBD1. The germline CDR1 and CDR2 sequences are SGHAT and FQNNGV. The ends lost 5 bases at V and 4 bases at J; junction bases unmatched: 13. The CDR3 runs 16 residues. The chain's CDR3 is CASSPSGGGQIYGYTF. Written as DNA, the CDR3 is TGTGCCAGCAGCCCGTCCGGGGGGGGACAGATCTATGGCTACACCTTC. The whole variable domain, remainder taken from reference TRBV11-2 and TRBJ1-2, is EAGVAQSPRYKIIEKRQSVAFWCNPISGHATLYWYQQILGQGPKLLIQFQNNGVVDDSQLPKDRFSAERLKGVDSTLKIQPAKLEDSAVYLCASSPSGGGQIYGYTFGSGTRLTVV.

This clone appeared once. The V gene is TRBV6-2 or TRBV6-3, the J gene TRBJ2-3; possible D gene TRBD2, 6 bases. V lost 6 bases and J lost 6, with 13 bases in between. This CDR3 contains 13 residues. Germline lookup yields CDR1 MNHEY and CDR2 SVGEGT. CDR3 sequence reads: CASSNRGVDTQYF. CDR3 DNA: TGTGCCAGCAGCAACCGCGGGGTTGATACGCAGTATTTT.

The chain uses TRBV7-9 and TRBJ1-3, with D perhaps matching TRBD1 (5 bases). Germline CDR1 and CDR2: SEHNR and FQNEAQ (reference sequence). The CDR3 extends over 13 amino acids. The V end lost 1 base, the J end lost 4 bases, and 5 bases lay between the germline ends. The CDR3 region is CASSLGQGNTIYF. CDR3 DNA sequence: TGTGCCAGCAGCTTAGGACAGGGAAACACCATATATTTT.

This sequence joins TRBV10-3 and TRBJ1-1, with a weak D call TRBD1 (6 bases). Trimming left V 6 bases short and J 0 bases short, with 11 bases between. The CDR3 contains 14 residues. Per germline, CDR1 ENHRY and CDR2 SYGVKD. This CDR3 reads CAISPTGMNTEAFF. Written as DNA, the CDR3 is TGTGCCATCAGCCCGACAGGAATGAACACTGAAGCTTTCTTT.

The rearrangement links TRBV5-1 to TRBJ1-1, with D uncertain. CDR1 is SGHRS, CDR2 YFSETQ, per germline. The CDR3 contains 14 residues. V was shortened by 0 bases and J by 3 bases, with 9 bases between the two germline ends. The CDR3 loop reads CASSLEVRDTEAFF. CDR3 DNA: TGCGCCAGCAGCTTGGAAGTCCGGGACACTGAAGCTTTCTTT.

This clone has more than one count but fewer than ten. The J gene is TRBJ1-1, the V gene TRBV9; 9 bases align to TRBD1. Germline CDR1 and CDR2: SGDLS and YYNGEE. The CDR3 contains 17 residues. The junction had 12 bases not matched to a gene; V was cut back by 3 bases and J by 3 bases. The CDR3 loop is CASSADRGGFSDTEAFF. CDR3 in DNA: TGTGCCAGCAGCGCGGACAGGGGAGGTTTTAGTGACACTGAAGCTTTCTTT.

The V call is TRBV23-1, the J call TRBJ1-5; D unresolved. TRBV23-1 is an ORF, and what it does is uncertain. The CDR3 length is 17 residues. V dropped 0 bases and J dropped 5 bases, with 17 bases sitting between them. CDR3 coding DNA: TGCGCCAGCAGTCAATCGGCCCCGAGGGAGAGGGATCAGCCCCAGCATTTT. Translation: CASSQSAPRERDQPQHF.

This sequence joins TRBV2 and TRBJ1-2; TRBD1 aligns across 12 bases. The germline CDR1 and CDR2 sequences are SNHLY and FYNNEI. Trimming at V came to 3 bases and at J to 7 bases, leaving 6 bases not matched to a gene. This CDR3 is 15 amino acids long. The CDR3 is CASSDGDRGPGGYTF. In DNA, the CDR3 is TGTGCCAGCAGTGATGGGGACAGGGGGCCGGGTGGCTACACCTTC.

The CDR3 DNA reads as TGTGCCAGCTCACCGGGACAGGGTAACGATGAGCAGTTCTTC. This codes for CASSPGQGNDEQFF. This chain uses TRBV18 with TRBJ2-1; 9 bases fit TRBD1. This CDR3 spans 14 amino acids. V lost 3 bases to trimming and J lost 8 bases; unmatched junction nucleotides: 5. CDR1 is KGHSH, CDR2 LQKENI, per germline.

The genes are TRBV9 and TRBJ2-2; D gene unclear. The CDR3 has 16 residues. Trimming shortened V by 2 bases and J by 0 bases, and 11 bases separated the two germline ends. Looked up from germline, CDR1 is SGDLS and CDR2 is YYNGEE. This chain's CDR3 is CASSVRLLANTGELFF. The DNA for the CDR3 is TGTGCCAGCAGCGTCCGCCTACTCGCGAACACCGGGGAGCTGTTTTTT.

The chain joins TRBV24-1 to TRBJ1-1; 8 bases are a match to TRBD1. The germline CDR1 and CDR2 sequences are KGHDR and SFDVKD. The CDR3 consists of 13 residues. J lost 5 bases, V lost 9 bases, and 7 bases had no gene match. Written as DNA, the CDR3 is TGTGCCACCCCAGGACAGGGAGTAACTGAAGCTTTCTTT. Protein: CATPGQGVTEAFF.

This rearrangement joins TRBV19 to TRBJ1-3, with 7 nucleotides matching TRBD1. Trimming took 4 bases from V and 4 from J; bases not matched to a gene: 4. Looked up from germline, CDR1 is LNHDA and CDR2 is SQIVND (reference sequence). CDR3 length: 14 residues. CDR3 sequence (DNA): TGTGCCAGTAGTACCAGACAGGGAGGAAACACCATATATTTT. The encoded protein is CASSTRQGGNTIYF.

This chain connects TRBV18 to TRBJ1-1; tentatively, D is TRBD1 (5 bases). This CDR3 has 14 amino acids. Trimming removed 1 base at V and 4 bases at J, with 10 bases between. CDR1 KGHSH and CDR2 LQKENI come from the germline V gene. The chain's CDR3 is CASSPLQGFTEAFF. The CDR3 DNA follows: TGTGCCAGCTCACCACTGCAGGGATTCACTGAAGCTTTCTTT.

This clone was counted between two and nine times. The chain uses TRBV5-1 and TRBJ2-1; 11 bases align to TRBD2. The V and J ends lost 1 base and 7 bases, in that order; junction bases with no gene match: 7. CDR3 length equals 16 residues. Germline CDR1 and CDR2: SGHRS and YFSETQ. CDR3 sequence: CASSLSVAGGPNEQFF. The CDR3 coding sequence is TGCGCCAGCAGCTTGTCAGTAGCGGGGGGGCCGAATGAGCAGTTCTTC.

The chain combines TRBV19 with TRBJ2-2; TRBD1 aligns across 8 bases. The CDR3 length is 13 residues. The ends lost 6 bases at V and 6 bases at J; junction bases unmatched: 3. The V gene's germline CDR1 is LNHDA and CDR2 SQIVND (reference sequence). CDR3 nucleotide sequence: TGTGCCAGTAGGTACAGGGGGGCCGGGGAGCTGTTTTTT. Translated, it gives CASRYRGAGELFF.

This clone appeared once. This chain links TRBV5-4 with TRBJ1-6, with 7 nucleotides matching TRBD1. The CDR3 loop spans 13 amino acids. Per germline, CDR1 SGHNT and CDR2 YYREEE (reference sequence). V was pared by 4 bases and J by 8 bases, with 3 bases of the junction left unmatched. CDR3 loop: CASSRDSYSPLHF. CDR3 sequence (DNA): TGTGCCAGCAGCCGGGACAGCTATTCACCCCTCCACTTT.

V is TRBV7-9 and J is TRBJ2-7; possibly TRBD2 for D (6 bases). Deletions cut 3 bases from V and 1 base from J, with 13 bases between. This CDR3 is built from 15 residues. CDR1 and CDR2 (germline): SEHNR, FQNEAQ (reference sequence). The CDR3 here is CASSLGLAESYEQYF. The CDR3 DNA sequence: TGTGCCAGCAGCTTGGGACTTGCTGAGTCCTACGAGCAGTACTTC.

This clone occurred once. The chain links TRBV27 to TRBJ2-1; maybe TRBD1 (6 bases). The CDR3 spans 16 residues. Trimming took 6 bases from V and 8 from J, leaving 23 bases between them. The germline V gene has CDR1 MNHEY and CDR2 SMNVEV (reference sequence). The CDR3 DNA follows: TGTGCCAGCAGCTACATACAGGGTGGACCCTTAGATGAGCAGTTCTTC. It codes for CASSYIQGGPLDEQFF.

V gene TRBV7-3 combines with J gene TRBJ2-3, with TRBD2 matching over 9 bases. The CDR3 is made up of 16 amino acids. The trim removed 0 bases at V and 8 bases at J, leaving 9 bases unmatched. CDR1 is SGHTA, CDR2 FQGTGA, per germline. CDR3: CASSLTGLAGIGTQYF. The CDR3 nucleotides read TGTGCCAGCAGCTTAACGGGGCTAGCGGGGATTGGTACGCAGTATTTT.

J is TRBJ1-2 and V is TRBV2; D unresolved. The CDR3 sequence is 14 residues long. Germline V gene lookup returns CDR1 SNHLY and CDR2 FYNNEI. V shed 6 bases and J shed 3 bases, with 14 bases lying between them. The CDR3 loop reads CASRGEGLYYGYTF. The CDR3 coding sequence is TGTGCCAGCAGGGGTGAGGGATTATACTATGGCTACACCTTC.

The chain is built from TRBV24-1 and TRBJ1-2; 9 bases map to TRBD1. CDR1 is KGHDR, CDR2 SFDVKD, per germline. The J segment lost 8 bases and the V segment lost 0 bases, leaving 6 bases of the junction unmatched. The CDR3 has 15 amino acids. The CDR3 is CATSDLEGQGGGYTF. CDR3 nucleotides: TGTGCCACCAGTGATTTGGAGGGACAGGGTGGGGGCTACACCTTC.

For the CDR3, the DNA is TGTGCCAGCAGCGCCACAGGGGGAGTGAGCACTGAAGCTTTCTTT. Protein product: CASSATGGVSTEAFF. The chain combines TRBV9 with TRBJ1-1; 8 positions match TRBD1. CDR1 is SGDLS and CDR2 is YYNGEE in the germline V gene. V trimming: 3 bases; J trimming: 4 bases; junction bases outside the gene matches: 8. This CDR3 region has 15 residues.